The 15 T cell receptor beta chains given below trace back to one sample, sequenced in a study of beta chain features in type 1 diabetes (dated by TCRdb to 2016 to 2018). Receptors were amplified or captured by the immunoSEQ multiplex PCR assay. The High Capacity cDNA Reverse Transcription Kit was used to reverse transcribe all of the isolated RNA, meaning that expressed TCRB transcripts were what got sequenced. The source is immuneACCESS, and TCRdb retained only in-frame sequences with V and J called. Part of the clones is not carried over; for the studies checked, unresolved V genes explain less than half of this, and the remainder is unexplained. The sample table records about 140,000 clones; less than 9% of these occur just once. 1.4% of the sample is held by the ten biggest clonotypes. The specimen was central memory CD4+ T cells from blood. Every receptor here comes from a woman in her twenties or thirties in good health.

CDR3 protein: CASSQDLRGRHQGRLSDTQYF. CDR3 DNA: TGTGCCAGCAGCCAAGATCTCAGGGGGCGTCACCAAGGGAGATTATCAGATACGCAGTATTTT. The rearrangement links TRBV4-2 to TRBJ2-3; 8 bases are a match to TRBD1. Germline values: CDR1 LGHNA, CDR2 YNFKEQ. V was clipped by 0 bases and J by 4 bases; unmatched bases: 21. The CDR3 sequence is 21 residues long.

This clone showed up just a few times. The chain combines TRBV10-3 with TRBJ1-5; TRBD1 aligns across 9 bases. Germline lookup yields CDR1 ENHRY and CDR2 SYGVKD. This CDR3 has 14 residues. Unmatched junction bases numbered 0, after V lost 4 bases and J lost 2 bases. The chain's CDR3 is CAISGDRGNQPQHF. Here the CDR3 DNA reads TGTGCCATCAGTGGGGACAGGGGCAATCAGCCCCAGCATTTT.

The genes are TRBV11-2 and TRBJ2-2; 13 positions match TRBD2. This CDR3 comprises 17 residues. Trimming removed 6 bases from V and 2 bases from J; junction bases left unmatched: 6. CDR1 and CDR2 from the germline V gene are SGHAT and FQNNGV. The CDR3 reads CASSYGLAGVNTGELFF. CDR3 coding DNA: TGTGCCAGCAGTTACGGACTAGCGGGAGTAAACACCGGGGAGCTGTTTTTT.

The chain has TRBV5-6 and TRBJ2-7, with D perhaps matching TRBD1 (5 bases). CDR1 and CDR2 (germline): SGHDT, YYEEEE. The ends were cut back, 4 bases at V and 1 base at J, with 12 bases in the middle. The CDR3 length is 14 residues. The CDR3 bases are TGTGCCAGCAGCCCACCGGACATTTCCTACGAGCAGTACTTC. Translation: CASSPPDISYEQYF.

The chain links TRBV4-2 to TRBJ2-7; TRBD2 is a possible D gene (5 bases). V gave up 5 bases and J gave up 1 base, with 12 bases separating them. The CDR3 runs 14 residues. Germline CDR1 and CDR2: LGHNA and YNFKEQ. The CDR3 DNA sequence: TGTGCCAGCAGCGTAAACCGGGATTCCTACGAGCAGTACTTC. Translating it yields CASSVNRDSYEQYF.

The chain has TRBV7-3 and TRBJ1-2, with 7 bases fitting TRBD1. The J segment lost 7 bases and the V segment lost 2 bases, leaving 7 bases of the junction unmatched. This CDR3 contains 14 residues. Germline assignment: CDR1 SGHTA and CDR2 FQGTGA. CDR3 nucleotides: TGTGCCAGCAGCTTATCCCCGGACAGGTTTGGCTACACCTTC. Its translation is CASSLSPDRFGYTF.

This clone was seen a handful of times. The chain has TRBV14 and TRBJ2-7; 10 bases are a match to TRBD1. V gave up 4 bases and J gave up 6 bases; unmatched junction bases: 9. The CDR3 covers 15 residues. CDR1 SGHDN and CDR2 FVKESK come from the germline V gene. The CDR3 loop reads CASSRSGTGAPEQYF. The CDR3 DNA is TGTGCCAGCAGCCGATCCGGGACAGGGGCTCCCGAGCAGTACTTC.

The chain links TRBV28 to TRBJ1-5, with D unresolved. Trimming left V 10 bases short and J 2 bases short, with 15 bases between. CDR3 size: 14 residues. Germline V gives CDR1 MDHEN, CDR2 SYDVKM. The CDR3, as DNA: TGTGCCACCGTATTTTTTTCTGGCAATCAGCCCCAGCATTTT. Protein sequence: CATVFFSGNQPQHF.

In its sample, this clone was seen a few times. The chain uses TRBV7-3 and TRBJ2-3; TRBD2 aligns across 8 bases. The CDR3 consists of 14 residues. CDR1 and CDR2 from the germline V gene are SGHTA and FQGTGA. Germline trimming cut 1 base from V and 5 bases from J; bases unmatched to any gene: 2. CDR3 protein: CASSLRAGEDTQYF. Written as DNA, the CDR3 is TGTGCCAGCAGCTTAAGAGCGGGAGAAGATACGCAGTATTTT.

This clone occurred many times. J is TRBJ2-7 and V is TRBV18; 10 nucleotides align to TRBD1. The CDR3 is made up of 14 amino acids. After removal of 5 bases from V and 3 bases from J, the junction contained 4 bases not matched to a gene. Germline loops: CDR1 KGHSH, CDR2 LQKENI. In DNA, the CDR3 is TGTGCCAGCTCAGGGACAGGGGAGTTCTACGAGCAGTACTTC. Amino acid sequence: CASSGTGEFYEQYF.

This clone has just a few counts. The chain carries TRBV7-9 and TRBJ1-2; TRBD1 agrees at 9 bases. CDR1 and CDR2 from the germline V gene are SEHNR and FQNEAQ (reference sequence). The CDR3 spans 15 residues. V lost 5 bases, J lost 6 bases, and 10 bases stayed unmatched. The CDR3 is CASSIQGAPYHGYTF. Written as DNA, the CDR3 is TGTGCCAGCAGCATACAGGGGGCGCCTTATCATGGCTACACCTTC.

This sequence joins TRBV6-4 and TRBJ1-5, with D unresolved. This CDR3 is built from 17 residues. The germline V gene encodes CDR1 MRHNA and CDR2 SNTAGT. The ends were cut back, 4 bases at V and 1 base at J, with 17 bases in the middle. The CDR3 sequence is CASSGRGQAGSNQPQHF. The DNA of the CDR3 is TGTGCCAGCAGTGGGAGAGGGCAGGCTGGAAGCAATCAGCCCCAGCATTTT.

J is TRBJ2-7 and V is TRBV11-2; 9 positions match TRBD2. This CDR3 has 16 residues. CDR1 is SGHAT, CDR2 FQNNGV, per germline. V gave up 2 bases and J gave up 0 bases; unmatched junction bases: 5. The CDR3 region has the DNA TGTGCCAGCAGCTTACGTAGCGGGAGTTTCTCCTACGAGCAGTACTTC. It translates to CASSLRSGSFSYEQYF.

V and J are TRBV5-1 and TRBJ2-4; 16 nucleotides match TRBD2. The CDR3 totals 16 residues. Per germline, CDR1 SGHRS and CDR2 YFSETQ. Losses at the gene ends were 4 bases for V and 9 bases for J; bases not matched to a gene: 7. This chain's CDR3 is CASSPGTSGRAPIQYF. The CDR3 region has the DNA TGCGCCAGCAGCCCCGGGACTAGCGGGAGGGCCCCCATTCAGTACTTC. Complete variable domain (other parts from reference TRBV5-1 and TRBJ2-4): KAGVTQTPRYLIKTRGQQVTLSCSPISGHRSVSWYQQTPGQGLQFLFEYFSETQRNKGNFPGRFSGRQFSNSRSEMNVSTLELGDSALYLCASSPGTSGRAPIQYFGAGTRLSVL.

This clone has more than one count but fewer than ten. The rearrangement uses TRBV28 and TRBJ2-1, with D tentatively TRBD2 (5 bases). V lost 7 bases and J 8 bases, leaving 15 bases between the germline ends. The CDR3 has 13 residues. Looked up from germline, CDR1 is MDHEN and CDR2 is SYDVKM. CDR3 residues: CASIRRLGDEQFF. The DNA of the CDR3 is TGTGCCAGCATCAGACGGCTGGGAGATGAGCAGTTCTTC.